This TCR beta chain was documented in a study of control samples from healthy donors and cancer patients. Germline V gene sequence: CDR1 SGHDN, CDR2 FVKESK. CDR3 size: 13 residues. Clones were sequenced by immunoSEQ multiplex PCR, and TCRdb holds only the in-frame ones, with some missing. The sample gives about 150,000 clones, 75% to 90% of which show up once; over 4.5% is in the top ten. The J gene is TRBJ1-4, the V gene TRBV14, with 7 bases matching TRBD1. The clonotype originates from a man aged 25-45 years in good health. Sequencing was done on a sample of blood. As DNA, the CDR3 is TGTGCTACCCGTCCCGCAGGGGGTGAAAAACTGTTTTTT. Translating gives CATRPAGGEKLFF.